This TCR beta chain derives from a study of regulatory T cells in long-lasting Graves disease. Points on this clonotype: The antigen is unknown. A single base separates this from a much larger clone, so it may be a read error.

Construction of the TCR beta libraries employed iRepertoire HTBI primers in conjunction with Arm-PCR of CDR3 regions. TCRdb redid the calling of the multiplex PCR reads with MiXCR, one entry per CDR3 protein. The sample comprises 360,000 or so distinct CDR3 sequences, under 20% of which are singletons, and roughly 21% rests with the top ten. The CDR3 spans 12 residues. Between the trimmed V and J ends, which lost 5 bases and 13 bases, there was a span of 18 bases. Germline V gene data show CDR1 as DFQATT and CDR2 as SNEGSKA (reference sequence). Time point of the sample: newly diagnosed GD, antithyroid drugs for less than 3 months. PBMCs were the source of the RNA used for TCR sequencing. Study outcomes and limitations: Persistent disease preferred TRBV28, TRBJ1-2 and TRBJ2-5; new disease, TRBV20-1 and TRBJ2-1.

These sequences were also reported in another study, on T cells in Graves' hyperthyroidism and ophthalmopathy. That study reports: A set of HTBI primers served as the primers for a first-round RT-PCR of the TCR CDR3.

The genes are TRBV20-1 and TRBJ2-1; possible D gene TRBD1, 5 bases. Material: peripheral blood mononuclear cells (PBMCs), obtained at new diagnosis, from a patient treated with antithyroid drugs. The receptor was derived from a woman between 18 and 29 years old with Graves disease. The CDR3: CSAGHGFSTQFF. DNA for the CDR3: TGCAGTGCTGGACATGGTTTTTCGACCCAGTTCTTC.